The 23 T cell receptor beta chains reported below all come from one sample, sequenced in a study of cytomegalovirus exposure and HLA in healthy donors. The primer mix had 60 Vbeta and 13 Jbeta primers. The table came from immunoSEQ multiplex PCR; TCRdb's copy has only in-frame clones and leaves some out. The sample lists some 190,000 clones; approximately 80% were seen once. The sequenced sample was PBMCs. These receptors came from a girl aged 5 to 17 in good health and CMV-seropositive.

The chain joins TRBV30 to TRBJ1-1; weak D call: TRBD1 (5 bases). The CDR3 spans 13 residues. The V gene lost 0 bases and the J gene lost 7 bases, with 12 bases spanning the gap. CDR1 is GTSNPN, CDR2 SVGIG, per germline (reference sequence). CDR3: CAWSVFAGVEAFF. CDR3 nucleotide sequence: TGTGCCTGGAGTGTATTTGCGGGGGTTGAAGCTTTCTTT.

This chain links TRBV6-5 with TRBJ1-2; 9 bases are shared with TRBD1. CDR1 is MNHEY, CDR2 SVGAGI, per germline. Germline trimming cut 7 bases from V and 7 bases from J; bases unmatched to any gene: 13. The CDR3 totals 15 residues. Written as DNA, the CDR3 is TGTGCCAGCACTAGAACCGGGACAGGGAGTGGTGGCTACACCTTC. Translating it yields CASTRTGTGSGGYTF.

The chain uses TRBV13 and TRBJ2-3; possibly TRBD1 for D (6 bases). CDR1 is PRHDT, CDR2 FYEKMQ, per germline (reference sequence). Trimming stripped 0 bases from V and 2 bases from J, with 9 bases between. This CDR3 has 15 residues. DNA for the CDR3: TGTGCCAGCAGCTTAGGCTACAGGGTCACAGATACGCAGTATTTT. It translates to CASSLGYRVTDTQYF.

The chain joins TRBV23-1 to TRBJ2-1, with D possibly being TRBD2 (6 bases). TRBV23-1 belongs to the ORF category, with a function that is uncertain. V dropped 0 bases and J dropped 7 bases, with 10 bases sitting between them. CDR3 length: 14 amino acids. The CDR3 is CASSQSRGSNEQFF. The CDR3 DNA follows: TGCGCCAGCAGTCAATCGCGGGGAAGTAATGAGCAGTTCTTC.

V and J are TRBV14 and TRBJ2-5; D is ambiguous. The J call is doubtful: the DNA matches TRBJ2-7 better. This CDR3 has 14 residues. Germline V gives CDR1 SGHDN, CDR2 FVKESK. In DNA, the CDR3 is TGTGCCAGCAGCCAAGACCCAGGCTCCTACGAGCAGTACTTC. Encoded protein: CASSQDPGSYEQYF.

V and J are TRBV27 and TRBJ1-3, with TRBD1 identical over 7 bases. V shed 4 bases and J 0 bases; nucleotides not matched to a gene: 6. The CDR3 runs 16 residues. CDR1 is MNHEY and CDR2 is SMNVEV in the germline V gene (reference sequence). For the CDR3, the DNA is TGTGCCAGCAGTTCTATGGGACAGAGCTCTGGAAACACCATATATTTT. Its translation: CASSSMGQSSGNTIYF.

V gene TRBV6-1 combines with J gene TRBJ2-7, with 8 bases identical to TRBD1. The CDR3 contains 14 residues. Per the germline V gene, CDR1 is MNHNS and CDR2 is SASEGT. V shed 3 bases, J shed 1 base, and the junction held 2 bases outside the gene matches. CDR3 DNA: TGTGCCAGCAGTGATACAGGGGGATCCTACGAGCAGTACTTC. Translating it yields CASSDTGGSYEQYF.

The chain couples TRBV5-1 to TRBJ2-1, with D possibly matching TRBD2 (6 bases). CDR1 SGHRS and CDR2 YFSETQ come from the germline V gene. Trimming cost V 6 bases and J 7 bases, with 8 bases left between them. This CDR3 comprises 11 residues. The CDR3 spells CASTGGNEQFF. The CDR3 DNA reads as TGCGCCAGCACCGGGGGTAATGAGCAGTTCTTC.

This clone was observed a single time. The chain combines TRBV4-1 with TRBJ1-6; TRBD1 aligns across 8 bases. This CDR3 is built from 16 residues. The germline gives CDR1 MGHRA, CDR2 YSYEKL. The V gene end was trimmed by 3 bases and the J gene end by 7 bases; junction bases not matched to a gene: 8. The CDR3 nucleotides are TGCGCCAGCAGCCATCCAAGACAGGGGTGGAATTCACCCCTCCACTTT. This gives the protein CASSHPRQGWNSPLHF.

The chain has TRBV7-9 and TRBJ1-1, with D perhaps matching TRBD1 (6 bases). Germline CDR1 and CDR2: SEHNR and FQNEAQ (reference sequence). The CDR3 contains 14 residues. Deletions cut 1 base from V and 7 bases from J, with 13 bases between. The CDR3: CASSLVLGAIEAFF. DNA for the CDR3: TGTGCCAGCAGCTTAGTTCTGGGGGCGATTGAAGCTTTCTTT.

This chain uses TRBV5-4 with TRBJ2-1; D is undetermined. This CDR3 has 16 residues. V shed 4 bases and J shed 2 bases, with 16 bases lying between them. The V gene's germline CDR1 is SGHNT and CDR2 YYREEE (reference sequence). The CDR3 reads CASSPDLTQTYNEQFF. CDR3 nucleotides: TGTGCCAGCAGCCCTGACTTAACTCAAACCTACAATGAGCAGTTCTTC.

V and J are TRBV11-3 and TRBJ2-1; TRBD2 matches at 12 bases. Germline CDR1 reads SGHNT; CDR2 reads YENEEA. With V trimmed by 5 bases and J by 8 bases, 10 bases remained unmatched. This CDR3 has 16 amino acids. CDR3 DNA: TGTGCCAGCAGCCATCGTACTAGCGGGAGGTTCCATGAGCAGTTCTTC. The encoded protein is CASSHRTSGRFHEQFF.

The rearrangement links TRBV25-1 to TRBJ2-1, with 11 bases matching TRBD1. This CDR3 region has 17 residues. The V and J ends lost 3 bases and 1 base, in that order; junction bases with no gene match: 5. Germline assignment: CDR1 MGHDK and CDR2 SYGVNS. The chain's CDR3 is CASSEDRGLGSYNEQFF. DNA of the CDR3: TGTGCCAGCAGTGAGGACAGGGGGCTAGGGTCCTACAATGAGCAGTTCTTC.

V and J are TRBV5-1 and TRBJ1-1, with 7 bases that match TRBD1. There are 14 residues in the CDR3. The V gene's germline CDR1 is SGHRS and CDR2 YFSETQ. J was trimmed by 1 base and V by 2 bases; bases with no gene match: 2. For the CDR3, the DNA is TGCGCCAGCAGCTTCGGGACAGCGAACACTGAAGCTTTCTTT. Its translation: CASSFGTANTEAFF.

J is TRBJ2-3 and V is TRBV7-7; 10 bases match TRBD1. CDR1 is SSHAT and CDR2 is FNYEAQ in the germline V gene (reference sequence). V lost 5 bases, J lost 7 bases, and 9 bases stayed unmatched. The CDR3 is 15 amino acids. CDR3 sequence reads: CASSPSSDRGNTQYF. The CDR3 DNA reads as TGTGCCAGCAGCCCGAGTTCGGACAGGGGGAATACGCAGTATTTT.

This chain uses TRBV5-5 with TRBJ2-5, with TRBD1 identical over 7 bases. The germline V gene encodes CDR1 SGHKS and CDR2 YYEKEE (reference sequence). V lost 2 bases and J lost 5; bases outside the gene matches: 3. CDR3 length: 13 amino acids. CDR3 in DNA: TGTGCCAGCAGCTTTGGACAGGTGGAGACCCAGTACTTC. Amino acids: CASSFGQVETQYF. Full variable domain (remainder filled in from reference TRBV5-5 and TRBJ2-5): DAGVTQSPTHLIKTRGQQVTLRCSPISGHKSVSWYQQVLGQGPQFIFQYYEKEERGRGNFPDRFSARQFPNYSSELNVNALLLGDSALYLCASSFGQVETQYFGPGTRLLVL.

V is TRBV18 and J is TRBJ1-1, with 10 bases aligning to TRBD1. The germline CDR1 and CDR2 sequences are KGHSH and LQKENI. There are 14 residues in the CDR3. V shed 4 bases and J 6 bases; nucleotides not matched to a gene: 5. CDR3 in amino acids: CASSRDRGVAEAFF. The CDR3 DNA follows: TGTGCCAGCTCACGGGACAGGGGAGTTGCTGAAGCTTTCTTT.

The V call is TRBV5-6, the J call TRBJ2-7, with D perhaps TRBD1 (6 bases). V was pared by 6 bases and J by 2 bases, with 18 bases between. Germline V lookup: CDR1 SGHDT, CDR2 YYEEEE. The CDR3 loop spans 15 amino acids. In DNA, the CDR3 is TGTGCCAGCACCCCGGGGCAGGGGTTAGCCTACGAGCAGTACTTC. Amino acid sequence: CASTPGQGLAYEQYF.

The chain combines TRBV12-5 with TRBJ1-1, with 7 positions matching TRBD1. There are 13 residues in the CDR3. CDR1 is LGHNT, CDR2 FRNRAP, per germline. Unmatched junction bases numbered 2, after V lost 0 bases and J lost 7 bases. This CDR3 is CASGLVGTVEAFF. CDR3 sequence (DNA): TGTGCTAGTGGTTTGGTAGGGACAGTTGAAGCTTTCTTT.

This clone showed up just a few times. This chain joins TRBV30 and TRBJ1-2, with TRBD1 as a possible D gene (5 bases). Germline V gene lookup returns CDR1 GTSNPN and CDR2 SVGIG (reference sequence). This CDR3 spans 12 amino acids. V lost 1 base and J 2 bases, leaving 5 bases between the germline ends. The CDR3: CAWSEGNYGYTF. The CDR3 region has the DNA TGTGCCTGGAGTGAGGGGAACTATGGCTACACCTTC.

The chain carries TRBV7-9 and TRBJ2-7; 9 nucleotides agree with TRBD1. V lost 4 bases to trimming and J lost 2 bases; unmatched junction nucleotides: 9. The CDR3 length is 16 residues. Germline V gene sequence: CDR1 SEHNR, CDR2 FQNEAQ (reference sequence). The CDR3 DNA sequence: TGTGCCAGCAGCTCCGAGGACAGGGGAGAAACCTACGAGCAGTACTTC. Its protein product is CASSSEDRGETYEQYF.

The rearrangement uses TRBV7-9 and TRBJ1-1; D perhaps matches TRBD1 (5 bases). Germline CDR1 is SEHNR and CDR2 is FQNEAQ (reference sequence). The CDR3 has 14 residues. V was clipped by 2 bases and J by 8 bases, with 15 bases between them. This CDR3 reads CASSLILHQGEAFF. The CDR3, as DNA: TGTGCCAGCAGCTTAATCCTTCATCAGGGCGAAGCTTTCTTT.

The chain links TRBV6-5 to TRBJ2-3, with a possible D match to TRBD2 (5 bases). Germline CDR1 is MNHEY and CDR2 is SVGAGI. The V end was cut by 3 bases, the J end by 2 bases, with 15 bases between. The CDR3 loop spans 16 amino acids. CDR3 coding DNA: TGTGCCAGCAGTTATTCCGACTACTCGCTCACAGATACGCAGTATTTT. This translates into CASSYSDYSLTDTQYF.